Listed here is a single TCR beta chain. The antigen is not known. This sample was included in a study of T cells after yellow fever vaccination. A process of 5'RACE template switching, which added a universal primer site and UMIs, was used to make TCR cDNA. TCRdb reanalysed the 5' RACE reads using MiXCR and keeps one entry per CDR3 protein. Among about 340,000 distinct CDR3 sequences listed, approximately 9% were seen once. Study-level results: A minor fraction of clonotypes spanned both CD4 and CD8 compartments. Most primary-vaccination clones reappeared after the booster (about 97% CD4, roughly 88% CD8). Sorted repertoires could include abundant contaminating clonotypes from bulk cells.

This sample comprised PBMCs, obtained on the day of the first yellow fever vaccination. The source of this sequence is a man younger than 35 who received the YFV17D yellow fever vaccine.

In nucleotides, the CDR3 is TGTGCCAGCCGCAGGGGAGCAGAGGAGACCCAGTACTTC. Translated: CASRRGAEETQYF. The chain is built from TRBV25-1 and TRBJ2-5; maybe TRBD1 (6 bases). V shed 8 bases and J shed 5 bases, with 15 bases lying between them. Germline loops: CDR1 MGHDK, CDR2 SYGVNS. This CDR3 has 13 amino acids.